The next 16 T cell receptor beta chains were all read from a single sample in a study of blood T cell repertoires in COVID-19. This table comes from immunoSEQ multiplex PCR, and its TCRdb copy is limited to in-frame clones, with some not included. Of roughly 330,000 clones in the sample, about 87% were seen once. Input material: PBMCs or T cells enriched from blood (not recorded which). These receptors were collected from a woman between 25 and 40 years old who had recovered from COVID-19.

Of note for this clone: The junction departs from the called germline gene at one end, perhaps through a read error. The chain uses TRBV30 and TRBJ2-1, with D maybe TRBD2 (6 bases). The CDR3 is 15 amino acids. In germline, CDR1 is GTSNPN, CDR2 SVGIG (reference sequence). CDR3 nucleotide sequence: TGTACCTGGAGTACTTTCGGGGGAGCCTACAATGAGCAGTTCTTC. Its translation is CTWSTFGGAYNEQFF.

The genes are TRBV7-2 and TRBJ1-2; D not certain. CDR1 is SGHTA, CDR2 FQGNSA, per germline. The CDR3 is made up of 16 amino acids. Between the trimmed V and J ends, which lost 0 bases and 4 bases, there was a span of 15 bases. CDR3 amino acids: CASSLASGELGYGYTF. The CDR3 DNA reads as TGTGCCAGCAGCTTAGCTTCTGGGGAGTTGGGCTATGGCTACACCTTC.

This clone has only a few counts. This rearrangement joins TRBV2 to TRBJ2-7; D call uncertain. Germline assignment: CDR1 SNHLY and CDR2 FYNNEI. Deletions cut 4 bases from V and 1 base from J, with 8 bases between. CDR3 length equals 13 residues. CDR3 DNA sequence: TGTGCCAGCAGTGCTGTCCTATCCTACGAGCAGTACTTC. Its protein product is CASSAVLSYEQYF.

The gene calls are TRBV9 and TRBJ2-3; TRBD2 agrees at 7 bases. V dropped 0 bases and J dropped 3; count of bases not matched to a gene: 7. The CDR3 has 16 amino acids. Germline values: CDR1 SGDLS, CDR2 YYNGEE. The CDR3 DNA reads TGTGCCAGCAGCGTAGCGGGCGGGGGAGCTACAGATACGCAGTATTTT. Translated, it gives CASSVAGGGATDTQYF.

This clone has only one observation. The chain combines TRBV19 with TRBJ1-4; TRBD1 aligns across 9 bases. The CDR3 length is 16 residues. The germline gives CDR1 LNHDA, CDR2 SQIVND (reference sequence). Trimming took 5 bases from V and 3 from J; bases not matched to a gene: 7. The CDR3 DNA sequence: TGTGCCAGTAGTTGGACAGGGGTGGCAGCTAATGAAAAACTGTTTTTT. Translation gives CASSWTGVAANEKLFF.

This clone has a handful of counts. Lacking the conserved final phenylalanine or tryptophan, this CDR3 likely reflects a read error. The DNA is omitted, as the CDR3 cannot be located on it reliably, and the CDR3 follows TCRdb's listing. The chain uses TRBV9 and TRBJ1-6; the table assigns TRBD1, which was not confirmed against the DNA. Germline CDR1 SGDLS, CDR2 YYNGEE. Inclusive of both ends, the CDR3 amounts to 10 amino acids. CDR3 sequence reads: CASSVPGGED.

The chain carries TRBV5-7 and TRBJ2-1, with D possibly TRBD2 on 5 matching bases. TRBV5-7 is an open reading frame whose function is uncertain. CDR3 length equals 16 residues. V was pared by 4 bases and J by 13 bases, with 27 bases between. As DNA, the CDR3 is TGTGCCAGCAGCGAGGGTGGATTCTTCTCAAAATCGGATCAGTTCTTC. Translation: CASSEGGFFSKSDQFF.

This clone was counted once. V and J are TRBV7-9 and TRBJ1-4; TRBD1 matches at 9 bases. The CDR3 loop spans 15 amino acids. V gave up 2 bases and J gave up 7 bases; unmatched junction bases: 5. CDR1 and CDR2 (germline): SEHNR, FQNEAQ (reference sequence). CDR3 protein: CASSLPPGQGEKLFF. Written as DNA, the CDR3 is TGTGCCAGCAGCTTACCCCCGGGACAGGGTGAAAAACTGTTTTTT.

The V and J genes are TRBV24-1 and TRBJ2-3; 8 bases align to TRBD1. This CDR3 spans 17 amino acids. Germline CDR1 is KGHDR and CDR2 is SFDVKD. V was clipped by 4 bases and J by 2 bases; unmatched bases: 10. CDR3 region: CATSDLGQGGNTDTQYF. The CDR3 DNA is TGTGCCACCAGTGACCTTGGACAGGGCGGTAACACAGATACGCAGTATTTT.

This chain connects TRBV4-1 to TRBJ1-2; 10 bases align to TRBD1. V lost 0 bases and J lost 0; bases outside the gene matches: 7. CDR3 length: 18 residues. Germline CDR1 and CDR2: MGHRA and YSYEKL. The CDR3 DNA reads TGCGCCAGCAGCCAAGAAGGGACAGGGGTAGAATCTAACTATGGCTACACCTTC. Protein: CASSQEGTGVESNYGYTF.

The V call is TRBV7-2, the J call TRBJ2-2; 10 bases agree with TRBD1. The length of the CDR3 is 19 residues. The germline CDR1 and CDR2 sequences are SGHTA and FQGNSA. J was trimmed by 2 bases and V by 0 bases; bases with no gene match: 9. CDR3 DNA: TGTGCCAGCAGCTTAGCCCGAGCTGGGACAGGGGCAAACACCGGGGAGCTGTTTTTT. As protein: CASSLARAGTGANTGELFF.

This chain joins TRBV5-6 and TRBJ2-3; possible D gene TRBD2, 5 bases. Trimming took 0 bases from V and 10 from J, leaving 9 bases between them. CDR1 is SGHDT and CDR2 is YYEEEE in the germline V gene. This CDR3 is built from 12 residues. The CDR3 sequence is CASSLGSGAQYF. CDR3 bases: TGTGCCAGCAGCTTGGGGTCCGGGGCGCAGTATTTT.

The gene calls are TRBV5-1 and TRBJ1-2; D is uncertain. Germline CDR1 reads SGHRS; CDR2 reads YFSETQ. V lost 3 bases to trimming and J lost 0 bases, with 6 bases between them. This CDR3 region has 13 residues. Here the CDR3 DNA reads TGCGCCAGCAGCTCTATGCCTAACTATGGCTACACCTTC. This encodes CASSSMPNYGYTF.

The chain is built from TRBV12-3 or TRBV12-4 and TRBJ1-2, with D possibly matching TRBD1 (5 bases). V was shortened by 7 bases and J by 9 bases, with 15 bases between the two germline ends. CDR3 length: 12 amino acids. Here the CDR3 reads CASTRTSVSYTF. CDR3 coding DNA: TGTGCCAGCACCAGGACAAGCGTGAGCTACACCTTC.

This sequence joins TRBV6-5 and TRBJ1-2, with no clear D. Germline assignment: CDR1 MNHEY and CDR2 SVGAGI. This CDR3 has 13 residues. Trimming shortened V by 7 bases and J by 2 bases, and 11 bases separated the two germline ends. The CDR3 DNA reads as TGTGCCAGCACCCCCTCGGGGAACTATGGCTACACCTTC. Protein sequence: CASTPSGNYGYTF.

This clone was counted once. V and J are TRBV7-2 and TRBJ1-1; 9 nucleotides line up with TRBD1. With V trimmed by 4 bases and J by 1 base, 1 base remained unmatched. The CDR3 length is 14 residues. Germline CDR1 and CDR2: SGHTA and FQGNSA. The CDR3 loop reads CASSSTGGNTEAFF. The CDR3 DNA reads as TGTGCCAGCAGCTCGACAGGGGGGAACACTGAAGCTTTCTTT.